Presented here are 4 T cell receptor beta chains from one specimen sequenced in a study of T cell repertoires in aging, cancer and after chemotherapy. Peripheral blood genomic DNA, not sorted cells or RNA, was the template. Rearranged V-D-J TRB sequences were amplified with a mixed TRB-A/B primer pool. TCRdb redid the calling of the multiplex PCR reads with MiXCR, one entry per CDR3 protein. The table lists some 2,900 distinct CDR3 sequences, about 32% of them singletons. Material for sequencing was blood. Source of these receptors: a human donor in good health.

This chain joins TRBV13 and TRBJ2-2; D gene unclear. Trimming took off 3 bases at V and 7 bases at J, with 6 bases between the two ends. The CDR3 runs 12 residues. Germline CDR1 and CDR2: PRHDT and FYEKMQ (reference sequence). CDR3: CASSFKNGELFF. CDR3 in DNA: TGTGCCAGCAGCTTCAAGAACGGGGAGCTGTTTTTT.

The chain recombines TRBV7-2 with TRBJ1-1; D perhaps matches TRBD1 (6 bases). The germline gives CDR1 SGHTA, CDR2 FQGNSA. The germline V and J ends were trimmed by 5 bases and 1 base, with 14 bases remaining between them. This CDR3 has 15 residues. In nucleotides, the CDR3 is TGTGCCAGCAGCCCCAAGGGGGGGGCGAACACTGAAGCTTTCTTT. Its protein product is CASSPKGGANTEAFF.

The DNA for the CDR3 is TGTGCCAGCAGTTGGGTAAGGGGTGGTCAGCCCCAGCATTTT. Residues: CASSWVRGGQPQHF. This chain connects TRBV12-3 or TRBV12-4 to TRBJ1-5, with D perhaps matching TRBD1 (5 bases). The CDR3 is made up of 14 amino acids. Trimming stripped 4 bases from V and 6 bases from J, with 13 bases between.

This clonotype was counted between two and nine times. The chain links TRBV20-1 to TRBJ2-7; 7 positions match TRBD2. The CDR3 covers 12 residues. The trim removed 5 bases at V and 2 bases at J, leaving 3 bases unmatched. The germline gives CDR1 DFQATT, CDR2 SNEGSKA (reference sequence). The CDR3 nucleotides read TGCAGTGCTCGCGGGAGAACCTACGAGCAGTACTTC. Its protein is CSARGRTYEQYF.